This T cell receptor (beta chain) is from a study of cytomegalovirus exposure and HLA in healthy donors. Overall study findings and caveats: Follow-up analysis found HLA locus-dependent TCR association rates, highest for DRB1 and lowest for HLA-C. Most TCR sequences were rare, but some public TCRs occurred in many donors.

The ends were cut back, 4 bases at V and 7 bases at J, with 11 bases in the middle. The V gene's germline CDR1 is SGHDT and CDR2 YYEEEE. The length of the CDR3 is 12 residues. Amplification used 60 Vbeta primers and 13 Jbeta primers. Method: immunoSEQ multiplex PCR; TCRdb's copy keeps in-frame clones and lacks some. The repertoire includes about 130,000 clones, approximately 10% of them detected once, and 6% to 7.5% sits in the top ten. Of note for this clone: Its specificity is unknown.

Sequences were obtained from PBMCs. The receptor was derived from a woman aged 35 to 49 in good health and CMV-seropositive. The genes are TRBV5-6 and TRBJ1-1; D is unresolved. The CDR3 sequence: CASSRGRFEAFF. The DNA for the CDR3 is TGTGCCAGCAGCCGAGGGCGGTTTGAAGCTTTCTTT.